This T cell receptor beta chain was sequenced during a study of blood T cells in healthy people across ages. Whole-study results and caveats: A greater number of naive CD4+ cells and higher diversity distinguished long-lived donors from aged donors.

Germline CDR1 reads DFQATT; CDR2 reads SNEGSKA (reference sequence). The CDR3 is 17 amino acids. Together with a sample-barcoded 5' primer, a J-beta primer mix was included in a second PCR lasting about 7 to 12 cycles. Every molecule of cDNA carried a tag from a template-switch adaptor with 12 random nucleotides. TCRdb passed the 5' RACE reads through MiXCR, listing each CDR3 protein once. The table includes hundreds of thousands of distinct CDR3 sequences, more than 50% detected once. Points on this clonotype: Its antigen is not identified. Its ends do not fully match the called genes, so a read error is possible.

Caucasian individuals from Russia who were healthy and aged roughly 6 to 95 acted as donors. Isolation per sample recovered at least 7 million PBMCs. This clonotype originated in a man aged 40-50 years in good health. The genes are TRBV20-1 and TRBJ2-7; 9 bases align to TRBD1. Sequencing was carried out using blood. The CDR3 here is CSARDLRDRALSYEQYF. The CDR3 DNA reads as TGCAGTGCTCGAGATTTGAGGGACAGGGCGCTCTCCTACGAGCAGTACTTC.